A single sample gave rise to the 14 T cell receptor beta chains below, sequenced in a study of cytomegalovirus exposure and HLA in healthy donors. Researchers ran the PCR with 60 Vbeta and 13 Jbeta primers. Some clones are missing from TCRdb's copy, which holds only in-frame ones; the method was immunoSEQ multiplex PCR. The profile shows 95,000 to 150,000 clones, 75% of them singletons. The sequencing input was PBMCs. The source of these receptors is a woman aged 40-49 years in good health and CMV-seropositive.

CDR3 loop: CSAVRGLRLEQYF. The CDR3 nucleotides read TGCAGCGCCGTCAGGGGCCTCCGTCTCGAGCAGTACTTC. This sequence joins TRBV29-1 and TRBJ2-7, with D tentatively TRBD1 (6 bases). In germline, CDR1 is SQVTM, CDR2 ANQGSEA. V was shortened by 7 bases and J by 6 bases, with 19 bases between the two germline ends. CDR3 length: 13 amino acids.

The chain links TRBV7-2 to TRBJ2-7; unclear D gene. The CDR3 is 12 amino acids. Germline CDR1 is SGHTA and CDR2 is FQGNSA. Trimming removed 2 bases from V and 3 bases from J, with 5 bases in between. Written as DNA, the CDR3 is TGTGCCAGCAGCTTAATCAACTACGAGCAGTACTTC. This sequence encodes CASSLINYEQYF. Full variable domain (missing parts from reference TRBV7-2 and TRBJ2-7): GAGVSQSPSNKVTEKGKDVELRCDPISGHTALYWYRQSLGQGLEFLIYFQGNSAPDKSGLPSDRFSAERTGGSVSTLTIQRTQQEDSAVYLCASSLINYEQYFGPGTRLTVT.

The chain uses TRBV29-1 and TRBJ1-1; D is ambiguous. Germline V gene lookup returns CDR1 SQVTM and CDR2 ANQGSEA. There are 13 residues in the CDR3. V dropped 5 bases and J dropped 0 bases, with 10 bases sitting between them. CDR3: CSVRGVLNTEAFF. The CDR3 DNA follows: TGCAGCGTTCGAGGCGTCTTGAACACTGAAGCTTTCTTT.

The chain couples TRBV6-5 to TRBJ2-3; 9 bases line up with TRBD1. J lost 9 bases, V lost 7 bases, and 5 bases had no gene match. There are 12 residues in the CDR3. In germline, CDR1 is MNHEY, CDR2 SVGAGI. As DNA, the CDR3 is TGTGCCAGCATCGGAGGACAGGGGACGCAGTATTTT. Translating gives CASIGGQGTQYF.

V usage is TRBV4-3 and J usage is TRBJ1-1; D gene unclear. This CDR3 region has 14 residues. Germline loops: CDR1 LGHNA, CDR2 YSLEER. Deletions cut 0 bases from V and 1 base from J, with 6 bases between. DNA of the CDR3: TGCGCCAGCAGCCAAGATCGGTCGAACACTGAAGCTTTCTTT. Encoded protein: CASSQDRSNTEAFF.

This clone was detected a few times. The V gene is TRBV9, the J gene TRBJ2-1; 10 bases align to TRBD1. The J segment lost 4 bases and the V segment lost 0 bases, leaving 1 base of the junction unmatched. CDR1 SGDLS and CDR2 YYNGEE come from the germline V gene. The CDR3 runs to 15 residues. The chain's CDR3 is CASSVAGQGYNEQFF. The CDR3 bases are TGTGCCAGCAGCGTAGCGGGACAGGGGTACAATGAGCAGTTCTTC.

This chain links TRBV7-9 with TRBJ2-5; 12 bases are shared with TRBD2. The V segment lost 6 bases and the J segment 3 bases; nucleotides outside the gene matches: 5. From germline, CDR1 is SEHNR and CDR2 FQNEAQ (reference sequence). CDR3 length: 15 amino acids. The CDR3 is CASSRTSGAEETQYF. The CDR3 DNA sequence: TGTGCCAGCAGTCGGACTAGCGGGGCTGAAGAGACCCAGTACTTC.

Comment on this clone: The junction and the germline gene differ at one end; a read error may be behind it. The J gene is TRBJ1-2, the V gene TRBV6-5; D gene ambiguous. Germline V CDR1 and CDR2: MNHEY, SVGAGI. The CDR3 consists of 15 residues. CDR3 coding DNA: TGTGCCAGCAGGTACTACAGTCCCCCAGGCTATGGCTACACCTTC. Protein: CASRYYSPPGYGYTF.

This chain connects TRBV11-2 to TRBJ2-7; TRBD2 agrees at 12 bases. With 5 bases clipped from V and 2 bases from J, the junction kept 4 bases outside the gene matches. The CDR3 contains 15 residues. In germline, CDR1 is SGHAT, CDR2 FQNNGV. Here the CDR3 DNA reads TGTGCCAGCAGCGGTTGGACTAGCGGGACCTACGAGCAGTACTTC. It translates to CASSGWTSGTYEQYF. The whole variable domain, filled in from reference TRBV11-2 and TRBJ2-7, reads EAGVAQSPRYKIIEKRQSVAFWCNPISGHATLYWYQQILGQGPKLLIQFQNNGVVDDSQLPKDRFSAERLKGVDSTLKIQPAKLEDSAVYLCASSGWTSGTYEQYFGPGTRLTVT.

This chain's CDR3 is CASSGRTGDSGANVLTF. DNA for the CDR3: TGTGCCAGCAGCGGAAGGACAGGGGACTCTGGGGCCAACGTCCTGACTTTC. The chain recombines TRBV9 with TRBJ2-6; 9 nucleotides agree with TRBD1. The length of the CDR3 is 17 residues. Germline V gene lookup returns CDR1 SGDLS and CDR2 YYNGEE. V shed 3 bases, J shed 0 bases, and the junction held 4 bases outside the gene matches.

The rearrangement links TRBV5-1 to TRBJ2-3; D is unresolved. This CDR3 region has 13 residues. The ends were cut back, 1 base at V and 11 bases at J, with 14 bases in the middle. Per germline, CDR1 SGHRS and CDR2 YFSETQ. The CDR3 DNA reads TGCGCCAGCAGCTTGCTGTCGCAGAGGATGCAGTATTTT. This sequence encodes CASSLLSQRMQYF.

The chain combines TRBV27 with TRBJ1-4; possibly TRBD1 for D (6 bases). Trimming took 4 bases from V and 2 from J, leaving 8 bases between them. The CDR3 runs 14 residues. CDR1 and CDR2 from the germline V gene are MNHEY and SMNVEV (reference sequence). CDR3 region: CASSSTGTNEKLFF. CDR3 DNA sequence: TGTGCCAGCAGTTCCACAGGGACTAATGAAAAACTGTTTTTT. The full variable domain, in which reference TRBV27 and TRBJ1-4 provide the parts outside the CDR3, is EAQVTQNPRYLITVTGKKLTVTCSQNMNHEYMSWYRQDPGLGLRQIYYSMNVEVTDKGDVPEGYKVSRKEKRNFPLILESPSPNQTSLYFCASSSTGTNEKLFFGSGTQLSVL.

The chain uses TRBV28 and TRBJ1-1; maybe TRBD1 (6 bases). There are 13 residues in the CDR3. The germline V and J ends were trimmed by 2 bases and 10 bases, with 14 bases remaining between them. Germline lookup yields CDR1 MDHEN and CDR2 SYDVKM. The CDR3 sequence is CASSLRGGARAFF. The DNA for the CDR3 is TGTGCCAGCAGTTTAAGGGGGGGCGCAAGAGCTTTCTTT.

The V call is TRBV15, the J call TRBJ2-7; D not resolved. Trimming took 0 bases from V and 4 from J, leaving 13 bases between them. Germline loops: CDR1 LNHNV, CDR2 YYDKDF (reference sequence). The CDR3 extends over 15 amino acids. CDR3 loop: CATSRDLQVRYEQYF. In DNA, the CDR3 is TGTGCCACCAGCAGAGATCTGCAGGTACGATACGAGCAGTACTTC.